A single sample is the source of the 13 T cell receptor beta chains below, sequenced in a study of OX40 agonist ivuxolimab in advanced cancers. The table came from immunoSEQ multiplex PCR; TCRdb's copy has only in-frame clones and leaves some out. The sample includes just over 90,000 clones, approximately 94% seen only once; the top ten take 2% to 3%. Material: CD4+ or CD8+ T cells sorted from blood, obtained in a trial of the OX40 agonist ivuxolimab. These receptors all come from an adult with an advanced solid tumor such as melanoma, head and neck, liver or kidney cancer.

V gene TRBV5-1 combines with J gene TRBJ2-7; 9 bases match TRBD2. The CDR3 length is 17 residues. V lost 5 bases and J lost 5; bases outside the gene matches: 17. Germline V gene lookup returns CDR1 SGHRS and CDR2 YFSETQ. In DNA form, the CDR3 reads TGCGCCAGCAGTAATGGGGGACTTAGCGGGAGTTCGGACGAGCAGTACTTC. The encoded protein is CASSNGGLSGSSDEQYF. The complete variable domain, with remaining parts taken from reference TRBV5-1 and TRBJ2-7, reads KAGVTQTPRYLIKTRGQQVTLSCSPISGHRSVSWYQQTPGQGLQFLFEYFSETQRNKGNFPGRFSGRQFSNSRSEMNVSTLELGDSALYLCASSNGGLSGSSDEQYFGPGTRLTVT.

The chain employs TRBV5-1 and TRBJ1-1; D is perhaps TRBD1 (6 bases). This CDR3 contains 17 residues. Germline V CDR1 and CDR2: SGHRS, YFSETQ. Deletions cut 4 bases from V and 7 bases from J, with 26 bases between. The DNA for the CDR3 is TGCGCCAGCAGCCCGCGGGACATCGAGCCTGTTCGAGGTGAAGCTTTCTTT. It yields the protein CASSPRDIEPVRGEAFF.

The chain joins TRBV7-6 to TRBJ2-7; 11 bases line up with TRBD2. Germline V gives CDR1 SGHVS, CDR2 FNYEAQ. The CDR3 totals 15 residues. V shed 5 bases, J shed 4 bases, and the junction held 7 bases outside the gene matches. The DNA of the CDR3 is TGTGCCAGCAGCGCCGGGACTAGCGGTGAATACGAGCAGTACTTC. Translation gives CASSAGTSGEYEQYF.

This chain uses TRBV27 with TRBJ2-3; D is ambiguous. The CDR3 has 13 residues. V lost 8 bases and J lost 2, with 11 bases in between. Germline V gene lookup returns CDR1 MNHEY and CDR2 SMNVEV (reference sequence). The CDR3 sequence is CASPTPNTDTQYF. The CDR3 nucleotides are TGTGCCAGCCCCACCCCTAACACAGATACGCAGTATTTT.

The gene calls are TRBV9 and TRBJ2-3; D may be TRBD1 or TRBD2 (5 bases each). Germline V lookup: CDR1 SGDLS, CDR2 YYNGEE. The CDR3 has 13 residues. V lost 3 bases to trimming and J lost 10 bases, with 15 bases between them. CDR3 in DNA: TGTGCCAGCAGCGCCGGTGGGACCGAGTCGCAGTATTTT. Translating gives CASSAGGTESQYF.

This chain joins TRBV5-1 and TRBJ2-3; no firm D call. Germline CDR1 SGHRS, CDR2 YFSETQ. The CDR3 runs 13 residues. Between the trimmed V and J ends, which lost 2 bases and 4 bases, there was a span of 8 bases. The CDR3 region has the DNA TGCGCCAGCAGCTTAAACCTGCCAGATACGCAGTATTTT. Its protein is CASSLNLPDTQYF.

The sample holds one count of this clone. This rearrangement joins TRBV29-1 to TRBJ2-1; TRBD2 matches 7 bases. The ends lost 6 bases at V and 6 bases at J; junction bases unmatched: 2. From germline, CDR1 is SQVTM and CDR2 ANQGSEA. The CDR3 extends over 11 amino acids. The CDR3 DNA follows: TGCAGCGTGGGGAGGGGCAATGAGCAGTTCTTC. As protein: CSVGRGNEQFF.

The V call is TRBV13, the J call TRBJ2-4; 11 nucleotides align to TRBD1. Trimming cost V 0 bases and J 5 bases; bases outside gene matches: 3. Per the germline V gene, CDR1 is PRHDT and CDR2 is FYEKMQ (reference sequence). This CDR3 region has 16 residues. The CDR3 DNA reads as TGTGCCAGCAGCTTAGGTGGGACAGGGGGGCAAAACATTCAGTACTTC. Protein product: CASSLGGTGGQNIQYF.

The chain links TRBV5-5 to TRBJ2-1, with 12 bases identical to TRBD2. Germline loops: CDR1 SGHKS, CDR2 YYEKEE (reference sequence). The V gene end was trimmed by 3 bases and the J gene end by 7 bases; junction bases not matched to a gene: 8. The CDR3 is 16 amino acids. The CDR3 coding sequence is TGTGCCAGCAGCTCAGGACTAGCGGGGAAGTTGAATGAGCAGTTCTTC. Protein sequence: CASSSGLAGKLNEQFF.

The rearrangement joins TRBV27 to TRBJ1-1; D uncertain. Germline values: CDR1 MNHEY, CDR2 SMNVEV (reference sequence). V lost 0 bases, J lost 11 bases, and 16 bases lay in between. The CDR3 has 14 amino acids. The CDR3 loop is CASSLSPDGRHAFF. The CDR3, as DNA: TGTGCCAGCAGTTTATCCCCGGACGGAAGGCATGCTTTCTTT.

This chain's CDR3 is CASSLRGEAFF. The CDR3 coding sequence is TGTGCCAGCAGCCTCAGGGGAGAAGCTTTCTTT. The chain is built from TRBV6-6 and TRBJ1-1; tentatively, D is TRBD1 (6 bases). The CDR3 spans 11 residues. From germline, CDR1 is MNHNY and CDR2 SVGAGI (reference sequence). V lost 6 bases and J 8 bases, leaving 10 bases between the germline ends.

V and J are TRBV19 and TRBJ1-1; TRBD1 matches at 7 bases. The V segment lost 10 bases and the J segment 1 base; nucleotides outside the gene matches: 3. Germline-derived CDR1 and CDR2 are LNHDA and SQIVND (reference sequence). CDR3 length equals 12 residues. The CDR3 region is CATRTGNTEAFF. In DNA, the CDR3 is TGTGCCACCAGGACAGGGAACACTGAAGCTTTCTTT.

This clone has a handful of counts. J is TRBJ1-1 and V is TRBV5-1, with unresolved D. V gave up 4 bases and J gave up 1 base, with 2 bases separating them. The length of the CDR3 is 11 residues. Germline values: CDR1 SGHRS, CDR2 YFSETQ. The CDR3 here is CASSENTEAFF. CDR3 sequence (DNA): TGCGCCAGCAGCGAGAACACTGAAGCTTTCTTT.